Below, one T cell receptor beta chain is given with its context. The source of the sample is a study of control samples from healthy donors and cancer patients. Some clones are missing from TCRdb's copy, which holds only in-frame ones; the method was immunoSEQ multiplex PCR. The sample includes approximately 100,000 clones, roughly nine tenths of them seen just once. Sequencing input: blood. The TCR originated in a woman in her late teens or twenties in good health.

CDR3 amino acids: CASSVVSTGTPFDGYTF. DNA for the CDR3: TGTGCCAGCAGCGTAGTCAGTACAGGGACTCCTTTTGATGGCTACACCTTC. This chain connects TRBV9 to TRBJ1-2; possibly TRBD1 for D (6 bases). This CDR3 is 17 amino acids long. Germline-derived CDR1 and CDR2 are SGDLS and YYNGEE. Deletions cut 0 bases from V and 6 bases from J, with 21 bases between.